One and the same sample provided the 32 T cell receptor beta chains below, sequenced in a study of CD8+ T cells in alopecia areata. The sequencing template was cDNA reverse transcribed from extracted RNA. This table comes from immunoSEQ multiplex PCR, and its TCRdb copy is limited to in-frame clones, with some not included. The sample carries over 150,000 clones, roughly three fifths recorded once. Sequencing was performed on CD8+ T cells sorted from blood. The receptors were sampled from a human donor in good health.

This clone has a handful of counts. CDR3 sequence: CASSPRLLSNQPQHF. The CDR3 region has the DNA TGCGCCAGCAGCCCCCGACTCCTTAGCAATCAGCCCCAGCATTTT. This chain joins TRBV4-1 and TRBJ1-5; the D is unclear. The CDR3 consists of 15 residues. V was trimmed by 4 bases and J by 0 bases, leaving 10 bases between them. CDR1 MGHRA and CDR2 YSYEKL come from the germline V gene.

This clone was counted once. The CDR3 sequence is CASSPKDSSRYEQYF. In DNA, the CDR3 is TGTGCCAGCAGCCCTAAGGACAGTAGCCGCTACGAGCAGTACTTC. This rearrangement joins TRBV5-4 to TRBJ2-7; possibly TRBD1 for D (6 bases). Germline lookup yields CDR1 SGHNT and CDR2 YYREEE (reference sequence). This CDR3 region has 15 residues. V lost 4 bases and J lost 3, with 17 bases in between.

CDR3 sequence: CASSLGSADTQYF. The CDR3, as DNA: TGTGCCAGCAGCTTAGGATCGGCGGATACGCAGTATTTT. This chain connects TRBV7-9 to TRBJ2-3, with D unclear. The V end lost 1 base, the J end lost 6 bases, and 8 bases lay between the germline ends. The CDR3 covers 13 residues. Per germline, CDR1 SEHNR and CDR2 FQNEAQ (reference sequence). The variable domain in full, completed from reference TRBV7-9 and TRBJ2-3, reads DTGVSQNPRHKITKRGQNVTFRCDPISEHNRLYWYRQTLGQGPEFLTYFQNEAQLEKSRLLSDRFSAERPKGSFSTLEIQRTEQGDSAMYLCASSLGSADTQYFGPGTRLTVL.

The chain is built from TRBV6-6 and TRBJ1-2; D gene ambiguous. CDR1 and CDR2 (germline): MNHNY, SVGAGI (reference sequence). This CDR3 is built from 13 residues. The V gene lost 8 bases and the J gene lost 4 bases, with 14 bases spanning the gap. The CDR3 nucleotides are TGTGCCAGCCTTGAATCTCCCCCCTATGGCTACACCTTC. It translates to CASLESPPYGYTF.

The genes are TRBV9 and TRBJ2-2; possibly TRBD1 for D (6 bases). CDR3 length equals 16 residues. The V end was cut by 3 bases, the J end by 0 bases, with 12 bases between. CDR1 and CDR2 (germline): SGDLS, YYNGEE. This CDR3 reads CASSAGDLSNTGELFF. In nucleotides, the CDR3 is TGTGCCAGCAGCGCAGGGGACCTTTCGAACACCGGGGAGCTGTTTTTT.

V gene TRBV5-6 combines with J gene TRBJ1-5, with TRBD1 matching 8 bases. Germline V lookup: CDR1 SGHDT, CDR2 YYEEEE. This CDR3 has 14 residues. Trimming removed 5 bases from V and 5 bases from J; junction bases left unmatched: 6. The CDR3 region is CASSQGAGYQPQHF. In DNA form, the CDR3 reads TGTGCCAGCAGTCAGGGGGCAGGTTATCAGCCCCAGCATTTT.

The chain's CDR3 is CASSHTGEVEQYF. The CDR3 nucleotides are TGTGCCAGCAGTCACACAGGGGAGGTCGAGCAGTACTTC. The genes are TRBV27 and TRBJ2-7; D is possibly TRBD1 (7 bases). Germline assignment: CDR1 MNHEY and CDR2 SMNVEV (reference sequence). CDR3 length equals 13 residues. Deletions cut 5 bases from V and 6 bases from J, with 14 bases between.

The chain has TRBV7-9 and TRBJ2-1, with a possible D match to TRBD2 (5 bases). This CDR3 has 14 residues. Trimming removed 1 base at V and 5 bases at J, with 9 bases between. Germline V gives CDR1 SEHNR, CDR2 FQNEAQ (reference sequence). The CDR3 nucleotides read TGTGCCAGCAGCTTAGTATCCGGGGACAATGAGCAGTTCTTC. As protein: CASSLVSGDNEQFF.

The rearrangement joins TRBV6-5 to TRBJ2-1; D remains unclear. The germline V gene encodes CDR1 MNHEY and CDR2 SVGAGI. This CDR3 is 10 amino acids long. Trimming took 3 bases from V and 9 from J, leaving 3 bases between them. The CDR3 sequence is CASSYPEQFF. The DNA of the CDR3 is TGTGCCAGCAGTTATCCTGAGCAGTTCTTC.

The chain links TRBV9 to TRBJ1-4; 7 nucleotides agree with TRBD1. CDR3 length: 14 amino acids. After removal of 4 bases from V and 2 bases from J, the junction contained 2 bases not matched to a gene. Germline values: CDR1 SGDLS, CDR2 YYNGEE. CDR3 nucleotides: TGTGCCAGCAGCCTGACAGGGACTAATGAAAAACTGTTTTTT. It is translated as CASSLTGTNEKLFF.

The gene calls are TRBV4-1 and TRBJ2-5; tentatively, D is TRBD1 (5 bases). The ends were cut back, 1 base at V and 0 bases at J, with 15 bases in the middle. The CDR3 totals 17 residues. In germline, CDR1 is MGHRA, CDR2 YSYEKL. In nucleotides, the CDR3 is TGCGCCAGCAGCCAAGTGACAGTTCATATAGACCAAGAGACCCAGTACTTC. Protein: CASSQVTVHIDQETQYF.

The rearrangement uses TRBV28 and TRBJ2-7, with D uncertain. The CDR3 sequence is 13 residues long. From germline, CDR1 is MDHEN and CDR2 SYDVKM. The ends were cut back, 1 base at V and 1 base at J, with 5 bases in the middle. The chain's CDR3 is CASSLSRSYEQYF. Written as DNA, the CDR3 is TGTGCCAGCAGTTTATCGCGATCCTACGAGCAGTACTTC.

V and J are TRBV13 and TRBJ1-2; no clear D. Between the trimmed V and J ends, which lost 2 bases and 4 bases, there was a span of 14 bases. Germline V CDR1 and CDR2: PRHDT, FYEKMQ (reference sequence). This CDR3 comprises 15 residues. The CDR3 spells CASSLRVAGRYGYTF. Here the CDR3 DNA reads TGTGCCAGCAGCTTAAGGGTAGCCGGCCGCTATGGCTACACCTTC.

CDR3: CTSSQEYGPSRQETQYF. As DNA, the CDR3 is TGCACCAGCAGCCAAGAATACGGGCCAAGCCGACAAGAGACCCAGTACTTC. The genes are TRBV1 and TRBJ2-5. TRBV1 is a pseudogene. The length of the CDR3 is 17 residues.

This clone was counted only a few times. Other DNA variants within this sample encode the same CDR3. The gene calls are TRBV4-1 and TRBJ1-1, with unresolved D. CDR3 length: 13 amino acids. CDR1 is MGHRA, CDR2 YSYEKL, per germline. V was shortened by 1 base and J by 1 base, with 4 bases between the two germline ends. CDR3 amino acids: CASSQGRNTEAFF. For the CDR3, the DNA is TGCGCCAGCAGCCAAGGGAGGAACACTGAAGCTTTCTTT.

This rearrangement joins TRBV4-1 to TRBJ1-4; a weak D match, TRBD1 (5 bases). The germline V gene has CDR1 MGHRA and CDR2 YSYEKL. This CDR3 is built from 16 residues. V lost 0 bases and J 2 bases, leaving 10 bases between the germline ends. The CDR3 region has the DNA TGCGCCAGCAGCCAAGAGCTAACAGGCACTAATGAAAAACTGTTTTTT. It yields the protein CASSQELTGTNEKLFF.

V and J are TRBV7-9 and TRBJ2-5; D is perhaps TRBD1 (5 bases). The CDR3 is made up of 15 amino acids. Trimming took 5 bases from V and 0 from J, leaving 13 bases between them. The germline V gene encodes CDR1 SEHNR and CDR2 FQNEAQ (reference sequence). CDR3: CASSHVLTDQETQYF. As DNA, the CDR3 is TGTGCCAGCAGCCACGTTTTGACAGACCAAGAGACCCAGTACTTC.

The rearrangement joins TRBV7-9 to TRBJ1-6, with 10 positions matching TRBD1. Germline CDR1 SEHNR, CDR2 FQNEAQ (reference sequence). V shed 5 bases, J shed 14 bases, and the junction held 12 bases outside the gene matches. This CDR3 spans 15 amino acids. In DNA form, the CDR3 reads TGTGCCAGCAGCAGCTCGGACAGGGGGATGTTATCCCTCCACTTT. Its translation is CASSSSDRGMLSLHF.

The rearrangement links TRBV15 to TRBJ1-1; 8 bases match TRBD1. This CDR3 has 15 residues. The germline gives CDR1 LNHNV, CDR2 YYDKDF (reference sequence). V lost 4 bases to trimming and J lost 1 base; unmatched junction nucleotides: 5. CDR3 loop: CATSNPDRENTEAFF. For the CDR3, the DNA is TGTGCCACCAGCAATCCGGACAGGGAGAACACTGAAGCTTTCTTT.

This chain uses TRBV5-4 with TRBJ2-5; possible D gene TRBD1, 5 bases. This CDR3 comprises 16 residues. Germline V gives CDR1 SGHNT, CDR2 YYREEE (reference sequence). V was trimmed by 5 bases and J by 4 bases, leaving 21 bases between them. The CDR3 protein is CASRLNTGPEGETQYF. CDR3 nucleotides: TGTGCCAGCAGACTTAATACAGGACCTGAAGGAGAGACCCAGTACTTC.

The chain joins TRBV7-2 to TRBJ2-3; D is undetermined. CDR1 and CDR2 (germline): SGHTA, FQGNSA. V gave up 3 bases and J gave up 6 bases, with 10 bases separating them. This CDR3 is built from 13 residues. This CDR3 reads CASSFHIMDTQYF. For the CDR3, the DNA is TGTGCCAGCAGCTTCCACATCATGGATACGCAGTATTTT.

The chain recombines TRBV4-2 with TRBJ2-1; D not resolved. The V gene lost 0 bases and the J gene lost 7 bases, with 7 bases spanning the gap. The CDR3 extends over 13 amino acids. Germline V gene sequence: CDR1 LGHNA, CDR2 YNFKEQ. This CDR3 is CASSQESRNEQFF. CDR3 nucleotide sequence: TGTGCCAGCAGCCAAGAATCCCGGAATGAGCAGTTCTTC.

The CDR3 loop is CATSTYSGQNYNEQFF. DNA of the CDR3: TGTGCCACCAGCACCTATTCGGGACAGAACTACAATGAGCAGTTCTTC. This rearrangement joins TRBV15 to TRBJ2-1; 7 bases fit TRBD1. Looked up from germline, CDR1 is LNHNV and CDR2 is YYDKDF (reference sequence). Trimming removed 4 bases from V and 3 bases from J; junction bases left unmatched: 9. The CDR3 runs 16 residues.

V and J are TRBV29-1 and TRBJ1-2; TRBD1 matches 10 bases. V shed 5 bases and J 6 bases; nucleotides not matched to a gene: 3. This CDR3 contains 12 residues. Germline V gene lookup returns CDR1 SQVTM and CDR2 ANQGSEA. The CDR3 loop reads CSVKTGGDGYTF. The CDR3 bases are TGCAGCGTTAAGACAGGGGGCGATGGCTACACCTTC.

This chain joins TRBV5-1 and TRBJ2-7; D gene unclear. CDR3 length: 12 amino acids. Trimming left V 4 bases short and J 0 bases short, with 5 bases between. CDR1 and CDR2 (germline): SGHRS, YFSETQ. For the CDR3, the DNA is TGCGCCAGCAGCGCCAACTCCTACGAGCAGTACTTC. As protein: CASSANSYEQYF. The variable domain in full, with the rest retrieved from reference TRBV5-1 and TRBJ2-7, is KAGVTQTPRYLIKTRGQQVTLSCSPISGHRSVSWYQQTPGQGLQFLFEYFSETQRNKGNFPGRFSGRQFSNSRSEMNVSTLELGDSALYLCASSANSYEQYFGPGTRLTVT.

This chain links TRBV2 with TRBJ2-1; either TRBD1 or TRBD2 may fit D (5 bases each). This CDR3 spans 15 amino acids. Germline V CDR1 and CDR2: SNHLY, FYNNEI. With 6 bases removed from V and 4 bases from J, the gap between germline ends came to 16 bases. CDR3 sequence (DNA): TGTGCCAGCAGGGCCGGGACCGCCGCTTACAATGAGCAGTTCTTC. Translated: CASRAGTAAYNEQFF.

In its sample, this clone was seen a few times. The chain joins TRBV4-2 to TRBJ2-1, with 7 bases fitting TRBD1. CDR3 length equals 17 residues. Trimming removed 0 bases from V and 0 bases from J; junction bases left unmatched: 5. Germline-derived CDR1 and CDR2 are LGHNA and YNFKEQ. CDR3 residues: CASSQDHEGASYNEQFF. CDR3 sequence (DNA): TGTGCCAGCAGCCAAGATCATGAGGGGGCCTCCTACAATGAGCAGTTCTTC.

This CDR3 reads CASSYSAGEGQPQHF. Here the CDR3 DNA reads TGTGCCAGCAGTTACTCAGCAGGGGAGGGCCAGCCCCAGCATTTT. This chain joins TRBV6-5 and TRBJ1-5, with TRBD1 as a possible D gene (6 bases). Deletions cut 0 bases from V and 7 bases from J, with 13 bases between. Germline V gene sequence: CDR1 MNHEY, CDR2 SVGAGI. The CDR3 extends over 15 amino acids.

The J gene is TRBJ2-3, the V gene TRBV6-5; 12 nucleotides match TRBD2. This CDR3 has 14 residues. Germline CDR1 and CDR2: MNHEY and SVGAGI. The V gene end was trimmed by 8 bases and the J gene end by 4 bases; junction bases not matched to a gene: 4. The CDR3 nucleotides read TGTGCCAGCGCTCGACTAGCGGGGGCAGATACGCAGTATTTT. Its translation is CASARLAGADTQYF.

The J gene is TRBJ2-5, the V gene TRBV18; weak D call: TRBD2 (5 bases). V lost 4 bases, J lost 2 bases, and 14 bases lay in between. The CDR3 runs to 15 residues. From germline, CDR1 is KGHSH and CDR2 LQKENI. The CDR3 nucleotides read TGTGCCAGCTCACAGTCCTCGGGGATACAAGAGACCCAGTACTTC. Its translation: CASSQSSGIQETQYF.

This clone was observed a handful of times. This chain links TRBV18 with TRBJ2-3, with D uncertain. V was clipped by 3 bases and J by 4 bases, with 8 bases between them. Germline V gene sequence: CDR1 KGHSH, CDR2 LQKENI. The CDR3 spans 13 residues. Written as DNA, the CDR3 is TGTGCCAGCTCACCGTCCGCGGCAGATACGCAGTATTTT. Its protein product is CASSPSAADTQYF.

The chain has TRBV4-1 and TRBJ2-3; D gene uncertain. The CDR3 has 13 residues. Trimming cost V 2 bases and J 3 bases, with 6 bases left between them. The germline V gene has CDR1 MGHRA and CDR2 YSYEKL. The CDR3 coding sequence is TGCGCCAGCAGCCAACGCCGTACAGATACGCAGTATTTT. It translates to CASSQRRTDTQYF.